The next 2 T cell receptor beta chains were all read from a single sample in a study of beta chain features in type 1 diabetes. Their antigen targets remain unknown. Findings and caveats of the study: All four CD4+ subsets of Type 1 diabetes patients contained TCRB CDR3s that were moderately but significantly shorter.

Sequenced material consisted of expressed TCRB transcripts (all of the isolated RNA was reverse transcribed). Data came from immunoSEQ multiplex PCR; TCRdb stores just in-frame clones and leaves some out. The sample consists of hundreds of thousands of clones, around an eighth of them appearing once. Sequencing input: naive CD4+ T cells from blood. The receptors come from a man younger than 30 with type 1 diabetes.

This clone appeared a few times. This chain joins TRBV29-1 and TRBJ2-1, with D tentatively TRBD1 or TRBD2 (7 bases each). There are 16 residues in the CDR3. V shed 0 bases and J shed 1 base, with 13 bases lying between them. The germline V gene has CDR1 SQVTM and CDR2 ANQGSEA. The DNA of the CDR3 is TGCAGCGTTGAAGAAGGCAGGGGGGGATCCTACAATGAGCAGTTCTTC. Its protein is CSVEEGRGGSYNEQFF.

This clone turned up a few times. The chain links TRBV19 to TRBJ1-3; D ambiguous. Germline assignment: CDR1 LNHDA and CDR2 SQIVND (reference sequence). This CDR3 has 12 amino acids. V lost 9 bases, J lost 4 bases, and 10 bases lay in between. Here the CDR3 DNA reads TGTGCCAGCGGGCACGTCGGAAACACCATATATTTT. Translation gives CASGHVGNTIYF.